This T cell receptor beta chain was sequenced in a study of blood T cell repertoires in COVID-19. Across the study: The United States, Italy and Spain provided the acute and convalescent COVID-19 samples. In each case, the material was cDNA or gDNA derived from T cells, B-cell-depleted T cells, or PBMCs.

Per the original data handling: Amplified reference gene primers provided the basis for estimating nucleated cell counts. TCRdb's copy holds only in-frame clones and misses some; the assay was immunoSEQ multiplex PCR. The DNA was the basis for D and trimming; V, J and clone size are from that table. Of 140,000 to 150,000 clones listed, 75% to 90% are singletons. The specimen was peripheral blood. The clonotype was recovered from a man between 60 and 75 years old with active or convalescent COVID-19.

The CDR3 DNA reads TGTGCCAGCAGCGTAGGAGGGACTAGCGGGGGCAATGAGCAGTTCTTC. This sequence encodes CASSVGGTSGGNEQFF. The chain employs TRBV9 and TRBJ2-1; 14 nucleotides align to TRBD2. The ends lost 0 bases at V and 6 bases at J; junction bases unmatched: 2. The CDR3 sequence is 16 residues long. Germline CDR1 is SGDLS and CDR2 is YYNGEE.